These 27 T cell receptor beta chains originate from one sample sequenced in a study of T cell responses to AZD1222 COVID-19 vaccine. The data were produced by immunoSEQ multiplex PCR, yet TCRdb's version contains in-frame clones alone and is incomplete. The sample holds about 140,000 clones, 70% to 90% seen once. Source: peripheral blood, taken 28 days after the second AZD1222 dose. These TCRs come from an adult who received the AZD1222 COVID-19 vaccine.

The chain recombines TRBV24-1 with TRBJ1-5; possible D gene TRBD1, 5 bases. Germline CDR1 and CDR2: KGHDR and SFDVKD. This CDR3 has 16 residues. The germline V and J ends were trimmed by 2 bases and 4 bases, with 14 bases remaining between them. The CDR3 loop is CATSDSRGGMNQPQHF. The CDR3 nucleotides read TGTGCCACCAGTGATTCCCGTGGGGGGATGAATCAGCCCCAGCATTTT.

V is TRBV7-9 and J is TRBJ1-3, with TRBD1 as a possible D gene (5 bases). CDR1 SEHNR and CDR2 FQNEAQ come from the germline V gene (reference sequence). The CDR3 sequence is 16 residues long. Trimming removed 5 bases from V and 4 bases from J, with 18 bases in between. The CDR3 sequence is CASSTGRPLEGNTIYF. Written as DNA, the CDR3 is TGTGCCAGCAGCACAGGACGGCCTCTGGAGGGAAACACCATATATTTT.

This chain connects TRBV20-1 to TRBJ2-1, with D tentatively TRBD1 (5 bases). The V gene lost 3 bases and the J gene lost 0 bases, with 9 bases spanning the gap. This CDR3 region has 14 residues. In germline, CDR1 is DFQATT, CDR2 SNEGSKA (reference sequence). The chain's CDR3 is CSASLTDSYNEQFF. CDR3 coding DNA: TGCAGTGCTAGTCTGACAGACTCCTACAATGAGCAGTTCTTC.

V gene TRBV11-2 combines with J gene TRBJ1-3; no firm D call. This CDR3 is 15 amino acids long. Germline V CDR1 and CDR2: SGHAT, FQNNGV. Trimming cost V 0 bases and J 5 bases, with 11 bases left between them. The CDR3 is CASSLDRGWRNTIYF. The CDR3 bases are TGTGCCAGCAGCTTAGATCGGGGATGGAGAAACACCATATATTTT.

CDR3 amino acids: CASSLNLGETQYF. CDR3 nucleotide sequence: TGTGCCAGCAGTCTGAACCTCGGAGAGACCCAGTACTTC. V and J are TRBV5-4 and TRBJ2-5; D not resolved. The CDR3 has 13 amino acids. Germline CDR1 reads SGHNT; CDR2 reads YYREEE (reference sequence). Trimming took 5 bases from V and 4 from J, leaving 12 bases between them.

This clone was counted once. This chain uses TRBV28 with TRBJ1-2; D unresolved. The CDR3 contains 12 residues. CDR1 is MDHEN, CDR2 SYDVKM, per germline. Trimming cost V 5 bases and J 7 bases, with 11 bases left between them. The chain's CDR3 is CASSGGPGGYTF. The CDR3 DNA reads TGTGCCAGCAGTGGCGGTCCGGGTGGCTACACCTTC.

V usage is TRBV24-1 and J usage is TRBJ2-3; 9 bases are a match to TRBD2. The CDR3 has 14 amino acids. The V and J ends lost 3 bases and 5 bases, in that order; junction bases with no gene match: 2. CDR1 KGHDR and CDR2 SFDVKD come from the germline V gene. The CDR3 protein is CATSDAGGRDTQYF. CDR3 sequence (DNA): TGTGCCACCAGTGATGCGGGAGGGAGAGATACGCAGTATTTT.

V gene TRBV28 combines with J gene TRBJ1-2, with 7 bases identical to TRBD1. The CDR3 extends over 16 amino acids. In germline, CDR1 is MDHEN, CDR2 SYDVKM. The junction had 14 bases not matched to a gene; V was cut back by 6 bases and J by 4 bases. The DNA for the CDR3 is TGTGCCAGCAGGTTGGGAGGGGGCGCTTTTCTCTATGGCTACACCTTC. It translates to CASRLGGGAFLYGYTF.

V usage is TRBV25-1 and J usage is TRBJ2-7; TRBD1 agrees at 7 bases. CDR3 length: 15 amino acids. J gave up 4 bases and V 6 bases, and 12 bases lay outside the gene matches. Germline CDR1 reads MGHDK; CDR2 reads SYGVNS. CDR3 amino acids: CASRTQGGMNYEQYF. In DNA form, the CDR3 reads TGTGCCAGCAGAACTCAAGGGGGCATGAATTACGAGCAGTACTTC.

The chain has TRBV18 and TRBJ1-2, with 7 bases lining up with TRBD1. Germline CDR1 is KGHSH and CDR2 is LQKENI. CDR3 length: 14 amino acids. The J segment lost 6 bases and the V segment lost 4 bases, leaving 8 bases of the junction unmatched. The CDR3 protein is CASSLTGEDDGYTF. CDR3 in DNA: TGTGCCAGCTCACTAACAGGGGAGGATGATGGCTACACCTTC.

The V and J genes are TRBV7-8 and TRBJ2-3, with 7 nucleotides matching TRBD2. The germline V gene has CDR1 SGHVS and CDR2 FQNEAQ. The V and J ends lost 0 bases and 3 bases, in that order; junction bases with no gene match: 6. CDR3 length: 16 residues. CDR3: CASSLAERGGTDTQYF. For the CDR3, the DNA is TGTGCCAGCAGCTTAGCAGAGCGGGGAGGGACAGATACGCAGTATTTT.

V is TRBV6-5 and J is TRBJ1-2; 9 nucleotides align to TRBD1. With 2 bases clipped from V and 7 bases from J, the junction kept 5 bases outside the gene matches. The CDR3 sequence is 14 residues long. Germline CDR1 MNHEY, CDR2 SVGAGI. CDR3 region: CASSYKGQGFGYTF. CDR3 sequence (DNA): TGTGCCAGCAGTTACAAGGGACAGGGTTTTGGCTACACCTTC.

As DNA, the CDR3 is TGTGCCTGGACCTGGAGGGGGGCCTACGAGCAGTACTTC. Its translation: CAWTWRGAYEQYF. The chain has TRBV30 and TRBJ2-7; D may be TRBD1 or TRBD2 (6 bases each). The CDR3 totals 13 residues. Germline V lookup: CDR1 GTSNPN, CDR2 SVGIG (reference sequence). The ends were cut back, 4 bases at V and 2 bases at J, with 12 bases in the middle.

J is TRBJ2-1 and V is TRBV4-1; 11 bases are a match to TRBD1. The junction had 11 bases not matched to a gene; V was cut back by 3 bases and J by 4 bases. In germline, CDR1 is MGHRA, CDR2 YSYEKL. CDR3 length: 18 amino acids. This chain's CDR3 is CASSQGFSGTGGYNEQFF. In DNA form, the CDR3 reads TGCGCCAGCAGCCAGGGATTTTCCGGGACAGGGGGATACAATGAGCAGTTCTTC.

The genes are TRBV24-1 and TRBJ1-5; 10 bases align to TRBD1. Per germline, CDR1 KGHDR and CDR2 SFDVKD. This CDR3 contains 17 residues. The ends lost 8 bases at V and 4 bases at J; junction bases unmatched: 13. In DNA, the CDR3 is TGTGCCACCATCCCGGGACAGGGGAAGAAGGAAAATCAGCCCCAGCATTTT. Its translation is CATIPGQGKKENQPQHF.

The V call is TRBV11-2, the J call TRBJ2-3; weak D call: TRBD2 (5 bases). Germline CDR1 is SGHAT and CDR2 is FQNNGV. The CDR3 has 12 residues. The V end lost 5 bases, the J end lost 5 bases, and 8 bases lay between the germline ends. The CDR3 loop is CASSRGLDTQYF. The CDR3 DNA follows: TGTGCCAGCAGCCGAGGGCTAGATACGCAGTATTTT.

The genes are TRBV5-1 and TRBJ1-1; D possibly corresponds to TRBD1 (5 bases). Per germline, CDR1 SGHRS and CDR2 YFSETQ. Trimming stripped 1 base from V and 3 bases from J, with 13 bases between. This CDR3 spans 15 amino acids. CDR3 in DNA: TGCGCCAGCAGCTTGTCGGTGGGACGGGACACTGAAGCTTTCTTT. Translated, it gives CASSLSVGRDTEAFF.

The CDR3 is CSVGQNGGLYGYTF. The CDR3 DNA reads TGCAGCGTTGGACAAAATGGGGGACTCTATGGCTACACCTTC. V usage is TRBV29-1 and J usage is TRBJ1-2; the D gene is possibly TRBD1 (5 bases). The CDR3 is 14 residues long. V was cut by 4 bases and J by 4 bases, with 16 bases left in between. The germline V gene encodes CDR1 SQVTM and CDR2 ANQGSEA.

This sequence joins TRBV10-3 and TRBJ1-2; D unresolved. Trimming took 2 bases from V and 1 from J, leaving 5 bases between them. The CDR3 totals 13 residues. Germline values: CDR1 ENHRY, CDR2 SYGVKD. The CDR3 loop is CAISEMSNYGYTF. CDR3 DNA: TGTGCCATCAGTGAGATGAGTAACTATGGCTACACCTTC.

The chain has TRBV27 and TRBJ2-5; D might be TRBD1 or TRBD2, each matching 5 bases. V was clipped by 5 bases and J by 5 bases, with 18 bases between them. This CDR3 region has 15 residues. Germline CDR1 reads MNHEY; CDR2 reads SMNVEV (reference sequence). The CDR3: CASSPTRDGFETQYF. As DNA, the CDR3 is TGTGCCAGCAGTCCTACGAGGGACGGATTTGAGACCCAGTACTTC.

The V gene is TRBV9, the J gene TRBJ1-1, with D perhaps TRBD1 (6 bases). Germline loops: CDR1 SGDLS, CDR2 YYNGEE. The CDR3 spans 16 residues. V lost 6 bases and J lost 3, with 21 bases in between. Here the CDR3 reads CASNEAGGRGDTEAFF. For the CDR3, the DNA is TGTGCCAGCAACGAAGCTGGGGGCCGCGGGGACACTGAAGCTTTCTTT.

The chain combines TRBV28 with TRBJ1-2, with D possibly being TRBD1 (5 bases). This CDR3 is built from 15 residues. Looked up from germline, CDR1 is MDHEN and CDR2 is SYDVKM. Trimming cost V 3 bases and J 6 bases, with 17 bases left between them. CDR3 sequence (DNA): TGTGCCAGCAGTTTTCGGTATTCGATAGGGGATGGCTACACCTTC. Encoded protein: CASSFRYSIGDGYTF.

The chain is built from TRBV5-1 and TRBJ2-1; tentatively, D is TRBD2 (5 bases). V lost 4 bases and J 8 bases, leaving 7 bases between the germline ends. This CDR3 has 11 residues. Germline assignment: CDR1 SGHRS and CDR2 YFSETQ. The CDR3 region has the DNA TGCGCCAGCAGCAATAGCGATGAGCAGTTCTTC. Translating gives CASSNSDEQFF.

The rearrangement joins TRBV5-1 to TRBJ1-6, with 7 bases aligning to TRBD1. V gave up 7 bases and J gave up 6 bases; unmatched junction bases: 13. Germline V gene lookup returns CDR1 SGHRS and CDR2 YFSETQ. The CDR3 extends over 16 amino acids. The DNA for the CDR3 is TGCGCCAGCCGTGAATCCTCCGGACAGGTTAATTCACCCCTCCACTTT. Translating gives CASRESSGQVNSPLHF.

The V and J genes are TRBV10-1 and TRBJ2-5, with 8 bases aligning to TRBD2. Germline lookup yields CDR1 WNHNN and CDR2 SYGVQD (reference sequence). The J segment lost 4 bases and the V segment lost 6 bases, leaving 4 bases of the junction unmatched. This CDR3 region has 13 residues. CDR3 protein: CASSSGSVETQYF. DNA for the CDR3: TGCGCCAGCAGCAGCGGGAGTGTAGAGACCCAGTACTTC.

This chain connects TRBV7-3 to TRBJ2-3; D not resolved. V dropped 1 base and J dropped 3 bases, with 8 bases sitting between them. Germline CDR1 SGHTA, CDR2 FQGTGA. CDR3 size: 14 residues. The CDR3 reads CASSLIPETDTQYF. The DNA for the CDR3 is TGTGCCAGCAGCTTAATCCCAGAGACAGATACGCAGTATTTT.

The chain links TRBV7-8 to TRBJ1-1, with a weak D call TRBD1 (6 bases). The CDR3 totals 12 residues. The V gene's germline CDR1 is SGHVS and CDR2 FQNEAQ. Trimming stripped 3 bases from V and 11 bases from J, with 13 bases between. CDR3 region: CASSFTGREAFF. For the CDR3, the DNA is TGTGCCAGCAGCTTTACAGGGAGGGAGGCTTTCTTT.